One TCR beta chain is described in this entry. The antigen is unknown. The method was immunoSEQ multiplex PCR; TCRdb's version includes in-frame clones alone and lacks a portion of them. This sample yields roughly 2 million clones, of which about 95% are seen a single time; under 0.15% belongs to the top ten. The data originate from a study of shared clonotypes between healthy human individuals. Turning to the study itself: Researchers drew samples from two women and three men aged 18 to 49. General study findings and limits: Few donors limited the genetic and exposure-history diversity represented. Naive CD4 clonotype sharing across several donors was 4% to 5.5%.

The receptor comes from a man between 18 and 29 years old in good health. Material: naive CD4+ T cells sorted from blood. Subset described: CD45RA+ positively selected.

The CDR3 protein is CASTEGGGWNGYTF. CDR3 bases: TGTGCCAGCACCGAAGGTGGGGGATGGAATGGCTACACCTTC. This chain connects TRBV2 to TRBJ1-2; perhaps TRBD1 as D (5 bases). Trimming left V 7 bases short and J 6 bases short, with 18 bases between. Per germline, CDR1 SNHLY and CDR2 FYNNEI. The CDR3 runs to 14 residues.